These 27 T cell receptor beta chains originate from one sample sequenced in a study of blood T cell repertoires in COVID-19. TCRdb's copy holds only in-frame clones and misses some; the assay was immunoSEQ multiplex PCR. The data show nearly 350,000 clones, about 90% seen once. The sequenced sample consisted of peripheral blood. All receptors derive from a woman between 50 and 59 years old with COVID-19, enrolled during active disease.

The J gene is TRBJ2-7, the V gene TRBV7-9; 8 bases agree with TRBD1. The J segment lost 3 bases and the V segment lost 6 bases, leaving 7 bases of the junction unmatched. The CDR3 is 14 amino acids. Germline V gene sequence: CDR1 SEHNR, CDR2 FQNEAQ (reference sequence). The CDR3 region has the DNA TGTGCCAGCAGGTTCGGACAGGGTGTCTACGAGCAGTACTTC. Encoded protein: CASRFGQGVYEQYF.

The count of this clone is one. The chain combines TRBV24-1 with TRBJ1-1, with D possibly matching TRBD1 (6 bases). Germline CDR1 KGHDR, CDR2 SFDVKD. V shed 3 bases and J shed 7 bases, with 8 bases lying between them. The CDR3 runs to 12 residues. The CDR3 sequence: CATSDGRGEAFF. Written as DNA, the CDR3 is TGTGCCACCAGTGATGGCAGGGGTGAAGCTTTCTTT.

The rearrangement uses TRBV27 and TRBJ1-4, with D possibly matching TRBD1 (6 bases). Germline V gives CDR1 MNHEY, CDR2 SMNVEV (reference sequence). Trimming pared 4 bases from V and 4 bases from J, leaving 13 bases between. The CDR3 totals 15 residues. CDR3 in amino acids: CASSSGGQGNEKLFF. The CDR3 DNA follows: TGTGCCAGCAGTTCGGGGGGGCAGGGTAATGAAAAACTGTTTTTT.

The rearrangement uses TRBV27 and TRBJ2-1; 14 bases agree with TRBD2. In germline, CDR1 is MNHEY, CDR2 SMNVEV (reference sequence). The CDR3 spans 15 residues. V gave up 3 bases and J gave up 6 bases; unmatched junction bases: 1. The CDR3 DNA follows: TGTGCCAGCAGTTTGGGGACTAGCGGGAGCAATGAGCAGTTCTTC. Translation: CASSLGTSGSNEQFF.

The V call is TRBV9, the J call TRBJ2-1, with a possible D match to TRBD1 (6 bases). The germline V gene encodes CDR1 SGDLS and CDR2 YYNGEE. The ends were cut back, 3 bases at V and 1 base at J, with 11 bases in the middle. The CDR3 is 15 residues long. CDR3 in amino acids: CASSATGQSYNEQFF. CDR3 DNA: TGTGCCAGCAGCGCGACAGGTCAGTCCTACAATGAGCAGTTCTTC. The whole variable domain, remainder taken from reference TRBV9 and TRBJ2-1, is DSGVTQTPKHLITATGQRVTLRCSPRSGDLSVYWYQQSLDQGLQFLIQYYNGEERAKGNILERFSAQQFPDLHSELNLSSLELGDSALYFCASSATGQSYNEQFFGPGTRLTVL.

This sequence joins TRBV7-9 and TRBJ2-7; no clear D gene. The CDR3 contains 13 residues. V lost 6 bases and J lost 2, with 11 bases in between. Germline V lookup: CDR1 SEHNR, CDR2 FQNEAQ (reference sequence). CDR3 amino acids: CASSRSSTYEQYF. For the CDR3, the DNA is TGTGCCAGCAGTCGGTCTTCCACCTACGAGCAGTACTTC.

This chain connects TRBV11-3 to TRBJ2-3; 7 nucleotides line up with TRBD2. The J segment lost 2 bases and the V segment lost 1 base, leaving 3 bases of the junction unmatched. Per germline, CDR1 SGHNT and CDR2 YENEEA. The CDR3 extends over 15 amino acids. The CDR3 reads CASSLGGSHTDTQYF. For the CDR3, the DNA is TGTGCCAGCAGCTTAGGCGGGAGTCACACAGATACGCAGTATTTT.

The chain uses TRBV4-2 and TRBJ2-1; 8 bases are a match to TRBD2. This CDR3 has 15 amino acids. V was clipped by 0 bases and J by 9 bases; unmatched bases: 7. Germline lookup yields CDR1 LGHNA and CDR2 YNFKEQ. The CDR3 spells CASSQDNGRASEQFF. CDR3 bases: TGTGCCAGCAGCCAAGATAACGGGAGGGCCAGTGAGCAGTTCTTC.

The CDR3 bases are TGTGCCAGCAGCTTATTACCTGGGACAGTCACCGGGGAGCTGTTTTTT. As protein: CASSLLPGTVTGELFF. The genes are TRBV7-3 and TRBJ2-2; 7 bases map to TRBD1. CDR3 length equals 16 residues. The junction had 7 bases not matched to a gene; V was cut back by 2 bases and J by 4 bases. Germline V lookup: CDR1 SGHTA, CDR2 FQGTGA.

The DNA of the CDR3 is TGTGCCAGCAGGGGGACAGGGACATACGAGCAGTACTTC. Translating it yields CASRGTGTYEQYF. The J gene is TRBJ2-7, the V gene TRBV28; 9 bases align to TRBD1. V was clipped by 6 bases and J by 4 bases; unmatched bases: 4. The CDR3 totals 13 residues. Germline V gene data show CDR1 as MDHEN and CDR2 as SYDVKM. The full variable domain, with the rest looked up from reference TRBV28 and TRBJ2-7, is DVKVTQSSRYLVKRTGEKVFLECVQDMDHENMFWYRQDPGLGLRLIYFSYDVKMKEKGDIPEGYSVSREKKERFSLILESASTNQTSMYLCASRGTGTYEQYFGPGTRLTVT.

This clone appeared once. The chain recombines TRBV5-1 with TRBJ2-5; D perhaps matches TRBD2 (6 bases). There are 14 residues in the CDR3. The germline V and J ends were trimmed by 2 bases and 3 bases, with 11 bases remaining between them. Germline V CDR1 and CDR2: SGHRS, YFSETQ. CDR3 nucleotide sequence: TGCGCCAGCAGCTTCTCCACTAGCAAAGAGACCCAGTACTTC. This gives the protein CASSFSTSKETQYF. Drawing the rest from reference TRBV5-1 and TRBJ2-5, the complete variable domain is KAGVTQTPRYLIKTRGQQVTLSCSPISGHRSVSWYQQTPGQGLQFLFEYFSETQRNKGNFPGRFSGRQFSNSRSEMNVSTLELGDSALYLCASSFSTSKETQYFGPGTRLLVL.

As regards this clone: Other nucleotide sequences from this sample produce the same CDR3. This chain joins TRBV30 and TRBJ2-7; D gene ambiguous. V lost 1 base to trimming and J lost 1 base, with 2 bases between them. The CDR3 has 11 residues. CDR1 is GTSNPN and CDR2 is SVGIG in the germline V gene (reference sequence). CDR3 coding DNA: TGTGCCTGGAGTGCATCCTACGAGCAGTACTTC. This gives the protein CAWSASYEQYF.

The V and J genes are TRBV5-1 and TRBJ2-1; TRBD2 matches at 14 bases. V shed 0 bases and J 8 bases; nucleotides not matched to a gene: 7. CDR3 length equals 17 residues. Germline CDR1 SGHRS, CDR2 YFSETQ. The DNA of the CDR3 is TGCGCCAGCAGCTTGGGAGGACTAGCGGGAGGCGTTTATGAGCAGTTCTTC. Its translation is CASSLGGLAGGVYEQFF.

The rearrangement uses TRBV29-1 and TRBJ2-2; a possible D gene is TRBD1 (5 bases). Trimming took 4 bases from V and 2 from J, leaving 11 bases between them. The length of the CDR3 is 14 residues. Germline V CDR1 and CDR2: SQVTM, ANQGSEA. The CDR3 loop reads CSVVPGLNTGELFF. The DNA of the CDR3 is TGCAGCGTTGTTCCAGGGCTTAACACCGGGGAGCTGTTTTTT.

The V call is TRBV12-5, the J call TRBJ2-1; the match to TRBD2 covers 7 bases. CDR1 and CDR2 (germline): LGHNT, FRNRAP. Trimming at V came to 1 base and at J to 0 bases, leaving 6 bases not matched to a gene. CDR3 length equals 17 residues. Written as DNA, the CDR3 is TGTGCTAGTGGTTTGGCCCCGACTAGCCTCTCCTACAATGAGCAGTTCTTC. It specifies CASGLAPTSLSYNEQFF.

This clone appeared once. The chain carries TRBV9 and TRBJ2-7, with D perhaps TRBD2 (7 bases). Between the trimmed V and J ends, which lost 0 bases and 5 bases, there was a span of 12 bases. CDR3 size: 14 residues. Germline V gives CDR1 SGDLS, CDR2 YYNGEE. CDR3 bases: TGTGCCAGCAGCGTAGGGGGGGGCCCCCACGAGCAGTACTTC. It encodes CASSVGGGPHEQYF.

The chain employs TRBV6-2 or TRBV6-3 and TRBJ2-7, with TRBD2 matching 11 bases. Germline lookup yields CDR1 MNHEY and CDR2 SVGEGT. J lost 4 bases, V lost 5 bases, and 7 bases had no gene match. The CDR3 is made up of 15 amino acids. The CDR3 sequence: CASSLRLAGIYEQYF. In DNA form, the CDR3 reads TGTGCCAGCAGTCTCCGACTAGCGGGGATATACGAGCAGTACTTC.

The chain has TRBV25-1 and TRBJ2-3; TRBD1 matches at 10 bases. Germline trimming cut 6 bases from V and 4 bases from J; bases unmatched to any gene: 1. Germline values: CDR1 MGHDK, CDR2 SYGVNS. The CDR3 runs to 13 residues. This CDR3 is CASRDRGADTQYF. The DNA of the CDR3 is TGTGCCAGCAGGGACAGGGGGGCAGATACGCAGTATTTT.

This chain joins TRBV30 and TRBJ2-7; maybe TRBD1 (6 bases). The V end was cut by 0 bases, the J end by 2 bases, with 11 bases between. The CDR3 runs 14 residues. Germline CDR1 reads GTSNPN; CDR2 reads SVGIG (reference sequence). The CDR3 DNA follows: TGTGCCTGGAGTGTAGCTCCAGGGGCCTACGAGCAGTACTTC. It codes for CAWSVAPGAYEQYF.

The chain has TRBV4-1 and TRBJ2-5, with D possibly matching TRBD2 (5 bases). The V end lost 1 base, the J end lost 4 bases, and 19 bases lay between the germline ends. The CDR3 spans 17 residues. From germline, CDR1 is MGHRA and CDR2 YSYEKL. The CDR3 loop is CASSQAGEIRGLETQYF. CDR3 sequence (DNA): TGCGCCAGCAGCCAAGCCGGCGAGATCCGGGGTTTAGAGACCCAGTACTTC.

The chain recombines TRBV6-6 with TRBJ2-1, with TRBD2 matching over 7 bases. The CDR3 is 15 residues long. Germline V gene lookup returns CDR1 MNHNY and CDR2 SVGAGI (reference sequence). V lost 6 bases and J lost 6; bases outside the gene matches: 11. CDR3 DNA: TGTGCCAGCAGCTCGGGCGGGAGCATGGGCAATGAGCAGTTCTTC. This gives the protein CASSSGGSMGNEQFF.

The chain uses TRBV29-1 and TRBJ2-1, with D possibly TRBD2 on 5 matching bases. The CDR3 has 13 amino acids. V lost 6 bases to trimming and J lost 6 bases, with 15 bases between them. Germline V CDR1 and CDR2: SQVTM, ANQGSEA. This CDR3 is CSVDDPSGNEQFF. CDR3 bases: TGCAGCGTCGATGACCCAAGCGGCAATGAGCAGTTCTTC.

The genes are TRBV7-2 and TRBJ2-7; 10 nucleotides line up with TRBD2. Germline V CDR1 and CDR2: SGHTA, FQGNSA. The CDR3 loop spans 15 amino acids. V shed 4 bases, J shed 3 bases, and the junction held 6 bases outside the gene matches. The CDR3 DNA reads TGTGCCAGCAGCTCTAGCGGGAGTTATATCTACGAGCAGTACTTC. Translated: CASSSSGSYIYEQYF. The entire variable domain, with the rest obtained from reference TRBV7-2 and TRBJ2-7, is as follows: GAGVSQSPSNKVTEKGKDVELRCDPISGHTALYWYRQSLGQGLEFLIYFQGNSAPDKSGLPSDRFSAERTGGSVSTLTIQRTQQEDSAVYLCASSSSGSYIYEQYFGPGTRLTVT.

This clone was recorded once. The genes are TRBV5-1 and TRBJ2-5; D gene ambiguous. CDR1 and CDR2 (germline): SGHRS, YFSETQ. Trimming removed 0 bases at V and 3 bases at J, with 6 bases between. The CDR3 sequence is 13 residues long. The CDR3 region is CASSLVVEETQYF. CDR3 DNA: TGCGCCAGCAGCTTGGTTGTAGAAGAGACCCAGTACTTC.

The V gene is TRBV30, the J gene TRBJ1-2; 8 positions agree with TRBD1. The germline V gene has CDR1 GTSNPN and CDR2 SVGIG (reference sequence). This CDR3 is 15 amino acids long. Germline trimming cut 8 bases from V and 1 base from J; bases unmatched to any gene: 12. The CDR3 DNA follows: TGTGCCGGAGAACCCAGGGGGCTCATTAACTATGGCTACACCTTC. This translates into CAGEPRGLINYGYTF.

The genes are TRBV30 and TRBJ1-4; D might be TRBD1 (6 bases). The CDR3 has 13 amino acids. Germline V gene sequence: CDR1 GTSNPN, CDR2 SVGIG (reference sequence). V was shortened by 3 bases and J by 6 bases, with 11 bases between the two germline ends. The CDR3 here is CAWRLQGDEKLFF. The CDR3 coding sequence is TGTGCCTGGAGACTACAGGGTGATGAAAAACTGTTTTTT.

The rearrangement uses TRBV7-2 and TRBJ1-4; D is unresolved. V lost 2 bases and J 0 bases, leaving 7 bases between the germline ends. Germline CDR1 is SGHTA and CDR2 is FQGNSA. This CDR3 is 15 amino acids long. CDR3 sequence reads: CASSLTRSTNEKLFF. CDR3 nucleotides: TGTGCCAGCAGCTTAACACGATCAACTAATGAAAAACTGTTTTTT.